Listed below are T cell receptor beta chains from one sample, sequenced in a study of blood T cell repertoires in COVID-19. TCRdb keeps only in-frame clones here, not all; method: immunoSEQ multiplex PCR. The sample has about 170,000 clones; roughly 84% are singletons. Sequencing was done on a sample of peripheral blood. The receptors derive from a woman older than 75 with active or convalescent COVID-19. The CDR3 runs from the conserved cysteine through the conserved F or W. The order of the fields is J gene, D gene, V gene, clone size, CDR3 protein, CDR3 DNA. D genes are given only for firm matches. Clone size is not always given. Where it is, it says once, few, many or a class for expanded clones.

>TRBJ1-1|.|TRBV18|few
CASSPTGADTEAFF
TGTGCCAGCTCACCGACTGGTGCGGACACTGAAGCTTTCTTT
>TRBJ2-1|.|TRBV9|.
CASSARLHYNEQFF
TGTGCCAGCAGCGCCAGGCTGCACTACAATGAGCAGTTCTTC
>TRBJ2-1|.|TRBV6-5|.
CASSSSVREQFF
TGTGCCAGCAGTTCTTCAGTACGTGAGCAGTTCTTC
>TRBJ1-3|.|TRBV18|.
CASSAADSSGNTIYF
TGTGCCAGCTCAGCTGCGGACAGCTCTGGAAACACCATATATTTT
>TRBJ2-7|.|TRBV12-3/TRBV12-4|.
CASAGQTYEQYF
TGTGCCAGCGCCGGACAGACCTACGAGCAGTACTTC
>TRBJ2-1|TRBD2|TRBV15|.
CATSRDPPGLAGPSEQFF
TGTGCCACCAGCAGAGATCCCCCAGGACTAGCGGGACCCAGTGAGCAGTTCTTC
>TRBJ1-2|TRBD1|TRBV7-9|once
CASSLAGTGEGYYGYTF
TGTGCCAGCAGCTTAGCAGGGACAGGGGAGGGCTACTATGGCTACACCTTC
>TRBJ2-7|.|TRBV5-1|few
CASSKSRDLATYEQYF
TGCGCCAGCAGCAAGAGCCGGGACTTAGCAACCTACGAGCAGTACTTC
>TRBJ2-7|TRBD2|TRBV25-1|.
CASSEWGGSSYEQYF
TGTGCCAGCAGTGAATGGGGGGGTAGCTCCTACGAGCAGTACTTC
>TRBJ1-3|.|TRBV18|.
CASSPERVGNTIYF
TGTGCCAGCTCACCAGAGAGGGTTGGAAACACCATATATTTT
>TRBJ1-2|TRBD1|TRBV5-8|.
CASSQQTGLHGYTF
TGTGCCAGCAGCCAGCAGACAGGGCTCCATGGCTACACCTTC
>TRBJ1-1|.|TRBV5-6|few
CASSLGGLPEAFF
TGTGCCAGCAGCTTGGGGGGCTTACCTGAAGCTTTCTTT
>TRBJ1-1|TRBD1|TRBV11-3|.
CASSLTGGTEAFF
TGTGCCAGCAGCTTAACAGGGGGCACTGAAGCTTTCTTT
>TRBJ2-2|TRBD2|TRBV3-1/TRBV3-2|.
CASSHNPDSGRAITGELFF
TGTGCCAGCAGCCATAACCCCGATAGCGGGAGGGCCATCACCGGGGAGCTGTTTTTT
>TRBJ1-5|TRBD1|TRBV5-5|few
CASSSAGGTGQPQHF
TGTGCCAGCAGCTCCGCCGGGGGGACAGGTCAGCCCCAGCATTTT